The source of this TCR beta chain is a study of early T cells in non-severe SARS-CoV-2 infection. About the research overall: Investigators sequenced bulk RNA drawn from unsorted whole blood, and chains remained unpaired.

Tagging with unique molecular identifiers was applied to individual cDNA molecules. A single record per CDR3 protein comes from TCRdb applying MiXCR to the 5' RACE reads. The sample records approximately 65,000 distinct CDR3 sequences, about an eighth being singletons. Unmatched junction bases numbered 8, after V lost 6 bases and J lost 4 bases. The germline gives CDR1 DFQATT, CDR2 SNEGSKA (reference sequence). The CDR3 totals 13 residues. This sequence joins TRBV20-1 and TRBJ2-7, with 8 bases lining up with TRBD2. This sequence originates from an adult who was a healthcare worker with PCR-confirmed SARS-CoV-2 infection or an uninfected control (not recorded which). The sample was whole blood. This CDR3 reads CSALVGGAYEQYF. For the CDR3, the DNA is TGCAGTGCCCTTGTCGGGGGGGCTTACGAGCAGTACTTC.